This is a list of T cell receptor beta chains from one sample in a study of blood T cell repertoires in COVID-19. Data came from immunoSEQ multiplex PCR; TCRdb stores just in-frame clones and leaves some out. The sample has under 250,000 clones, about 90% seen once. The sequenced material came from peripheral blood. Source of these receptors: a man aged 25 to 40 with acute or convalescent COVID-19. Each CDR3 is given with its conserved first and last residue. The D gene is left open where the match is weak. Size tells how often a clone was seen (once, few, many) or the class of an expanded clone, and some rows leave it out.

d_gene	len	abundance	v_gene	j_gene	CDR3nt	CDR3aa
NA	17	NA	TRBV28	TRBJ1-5	TGTGCCAGCAGTTCACCTAGGACGGGAAGTGGCAATCAGCCCCAGCATTTT	CASSSPRTGSGNQPQHF
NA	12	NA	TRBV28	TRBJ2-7	TGTGCCAGCAGTCCCCCCCGCTACGAGCAGTACTTC	CASSPPRYEQYF
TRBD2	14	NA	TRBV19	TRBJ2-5	TGTGCCAGTAGTATAGCAGCGGGGGCAGAGACCCAGTACTTC	CASSIAAGAETQYF
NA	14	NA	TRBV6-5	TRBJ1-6	TGTGCCAGCAATTGGGGGCCCACGGGGTCACCCCTCCACTTT	CASNWGPTGSPLHF
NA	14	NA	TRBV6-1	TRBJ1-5	TGTGCCAGCAGTGAACGGGACACCTATCAGCCCCAGCATTTT	CASSERDTYQPQHF
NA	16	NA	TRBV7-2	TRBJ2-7	TGTGCCAGCAGCTTGGGTTGGAGGGGAATCTCCTACGAGCAGTACTTC	CASSLGWRGISYEQYF
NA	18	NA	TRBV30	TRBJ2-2	TGTGCCTGGAGTGTAGATTTTGCGACTAGTTTATTATCCGGGGAGCTGTTTTTT	CAWSVDFATSLLSGELFF
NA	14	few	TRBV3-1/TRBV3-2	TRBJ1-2	TGTGCCAGCAGCCAGGCTACAGGCTTCTATGGCTACACCTTC	CASSQATGFYGYTF
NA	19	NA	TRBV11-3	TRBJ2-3	TGTGCCAGCAGCTTAGGGGTTTCGGTTGTGGCAGGGGACACAGATACGCAGTATTTT	CASSLGVSVVAGDTDTQYF
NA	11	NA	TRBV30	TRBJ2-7	TGTGCCTGCCACATCTCCTACGAGCAGTACTTC	CACHISYEQYF
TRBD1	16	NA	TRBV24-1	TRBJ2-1	TGTGCCACCAGTGATTCCGGGACAGGGGTAGAGCATGAGCAGTTCTTC	CATSDSGTGVEHEQFF
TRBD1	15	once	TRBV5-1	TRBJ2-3	TGCGCCAGCAGCGTGACAGGGGCAGGCACAGATACGCAGTATTTT	CASSVTGAGTDTQYF
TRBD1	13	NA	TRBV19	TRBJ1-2	TGTGCCAGTAGTTGGGACAGGGGTGATGGCTACACCTTC	CASSWDRGDGYTF
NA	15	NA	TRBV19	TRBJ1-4	TGTGCCAGTAGTAGACAGGACTCAACTAATGAAAAACTGTTTTTT	CASSRQDSTNEKLFF
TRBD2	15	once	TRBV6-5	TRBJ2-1	TGTGCCAGCCTTAAAAGGACTAGCGGGAGTGACGAGCAGTTCTTC	CASLKRTSGSDEQFF
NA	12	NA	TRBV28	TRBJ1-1	TGTGCCAGCAGCTCCAACTCCTGGAGAGCTTTCTTT	CASSSNSWRAFF
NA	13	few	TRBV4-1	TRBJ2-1	TGCGCCAGCAGCCAAGATGGGGGGACGGGGCAGTTCTTC	CASSQDGGTGQFF
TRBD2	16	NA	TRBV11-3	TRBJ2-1	TGTGCCAGCAGCTTAGGGCTAGCGGGAGTTTACAATGAGCAGTTCTTC	CASSLGLAGVYNEQFF
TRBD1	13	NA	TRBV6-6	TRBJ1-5	TGTGCCAGCAGCCAGACAGGGACCCAGCCCCAGCATTTT	CASSQTGTQPQHF
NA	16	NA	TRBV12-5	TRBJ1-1	TGTGCTAGGACACTTTTCCGGGACAATGGGGACACTGAAGCTTTCTTT	CARTLFRDNGDTEAFF
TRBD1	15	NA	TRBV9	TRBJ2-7	TGTGCCAGCAGCCTCTATCGGGACAGCTCCTACGAGCAGTACTTC	CASSLYRDSSYEQYF
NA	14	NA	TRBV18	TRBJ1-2	TGTGCCAGCTCACCGAATTTGGAGCGCAATGGCTACACCTTC	CASSPNLERNGYTF
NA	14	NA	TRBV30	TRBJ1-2	TGTGCCTGGAGGGAGACCTTAGGGGTTATTGGCTACACCTTC	CAWRETLGVIGYTF
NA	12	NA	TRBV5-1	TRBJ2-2	TGCGCCAGCAGCTTGGGCGTCCGGGAGCTGTTTTTT	CASSLGVRELFF
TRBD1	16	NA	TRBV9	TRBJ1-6	TGTGCCAGCGGATCAACAGGGGGCGCGGGAGGTTCACCCCTCCACTTT	CASGSTGGAGGSPLHF
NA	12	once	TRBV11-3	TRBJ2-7	TGTGCCAGCAGCCGTGGGCCGGGGGAGCAGTACTTC	CASSRGPGEQYF
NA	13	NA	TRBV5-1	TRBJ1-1	TGCGCCAGCAGCCCTGACAGTTTTGCTGAAGCTTTCTTT	CASSPDSFAEAFF
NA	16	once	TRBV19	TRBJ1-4	TGTGCCAGTAGTCCGCCACCGGGACTGGGTAATGAAAAACTGTTTTTT	CASSPPPGLGNEKLFF
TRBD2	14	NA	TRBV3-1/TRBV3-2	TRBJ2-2	TGTGCCAGCGGACTAGCGGGAGGGCCCGGGGAGCTGTTTTTT	CASGLAGGPGELFF
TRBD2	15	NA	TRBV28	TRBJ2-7	TGTGCCAGCATTCCGACTAGCGGGAACTCCTACGAGCAGTACTTC	CASIPTSGNSYEQYF
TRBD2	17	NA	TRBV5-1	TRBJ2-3	TGCGCCAGCAGCCAGGGGACTAGCGGGAGAAGCACAGATACGCAGTATTTT	CASSQGTSGRSTDTQYF
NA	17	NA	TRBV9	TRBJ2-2	TGTGCCAGCAGCGTAGGGGGGCGTGGGACCTTCACCGGGGAGCTGTTTTTT	CASSVGGRGTFTGELFF
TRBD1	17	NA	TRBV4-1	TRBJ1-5	TGCGCCAGCAGCCCGACAGGGGTTGGGAATCGAATCCAGCCCCAGCATTTT	CASSPTGVGNRIQPQHF
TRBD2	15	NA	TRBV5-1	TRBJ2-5	TGCGCCAGCAGCACCCGACTAGCACGGGAGGAGACCCAGTACTTC	CASSTRLAREETQYF
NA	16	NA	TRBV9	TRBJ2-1	TGTGCCAGCAGCACCCTAGGGGGGGCGGGGTCTAGTGAGCAGTTCTTC	CASSTLGGAGSSEQFF
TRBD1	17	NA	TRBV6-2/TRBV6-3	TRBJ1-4	TGTGCCAGCAGTTCCGACAGGGGGCATGCAACTAATGAAAAACTGTTTTTT	CASSSDRGHATNEKLFF
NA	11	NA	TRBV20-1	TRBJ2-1	TGCAGCTCGAGCGGGTACAATGAGCAGTTCTTC	CSSSGYNEQFF
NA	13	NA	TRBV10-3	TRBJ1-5	TGTGCCATCAGTGTAAGGGGCGATCAGCCCCAGCATTTT	CAISVRGDQPQHF
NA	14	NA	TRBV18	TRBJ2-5	TGTGCCAGCTCACCACCGGGGAGTTGGGAGACCCAGTACTTC	CASSPPGSWETQYF
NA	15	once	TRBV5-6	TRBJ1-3	TGTGCCAGCAGCTTGGATCAGGGCTCTGGAAACACCATATATTTT	CASSLDQGSGNTIYF
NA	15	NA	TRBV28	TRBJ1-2	TGTGCCAGCAGTCCTCGGACAGTGGGCTTCTATGGCTACACCTTC	CASSPRTVGFYGYTF
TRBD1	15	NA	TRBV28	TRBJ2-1	TGTGCCAGCAGTTATCACGGGACAGGGGGTCATGAGCAGTTCTTC	CASSYHGTGGHEQFF
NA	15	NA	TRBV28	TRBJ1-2	TGTGCCAGCAGTCCCGGGTTTGTCCGGCCAGAAGGCTACACCTTC	CASSPGFVRPEGYTF
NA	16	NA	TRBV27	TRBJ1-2	TGTGCCAGCAGGGGGGCAAGGGGGTATTCTAACTATGGCTACACCTTC	CASRGARGYSNYGYTF
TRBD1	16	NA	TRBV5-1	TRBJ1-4	TGCGCCAGCAGCCCAATAACCGGGACAGGGGGTGACAAACTGTTTTTT	CASSPITGTGGDKLFF
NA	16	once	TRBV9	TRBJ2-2	TGTGCCAGCAGCCCCAGGGGAGACTCGAACACCGGGGAGCTGTTTTTT	CASSPRGDSNTGELFF